Following are 22 T cell receptor beta chains from one sample sequenced in a study of brain T cells in children with intractable seizures (dated by TCRdb to about 2021). This specimen's time point label, interpreted: blood from clinic visit 5 months post-surgery; TSC patient then seizure free. Receptor libraries were prepared by the immunoSEQ multiplex PCR assay. This is the immuneACCESS table as TCRdb keeps it, with only in-frame sequences that have V and J called. A part of the clones is gone; compared with another copy, unresolved V genes explain less than half, and the rest is unexplained. A total of 300,000 to 400,000 clones appear in this sample, over 90% of them only once. The biggest ten clones account for roughly 5.8% of the sample. Sequenced here: peripheral blood, sampled 4 to 6 months after surgery. These receptors originate from a boy younger than two with tuberous sclerosis and intractable seizures.

This rearrangement joins TRBV6-2 or TRBV6-3 to TRBJ2-7; 11 bases line up with TRBD2. The V and J ends lost 2 bases and 2 bases, in that order; junction bases with no gene match: 2. The CDR3 has 15 residues. Germline V lookup: CDR1 MNHEY, CDR2 SVGEGT. CDR3 sequence reads: CASSYGTSGPYEQYF. The CDR3 region has the DNA TGTGCCAGCAGTTACGGGACTAGCGGCCCCTACGAGCAGTACTTC.

This chain joins TRBV30 and TRBJ1-2, with a tentative D call TRBD1 (6 bases). Trimming removed 0 bases from V and 7 bases from J, with 12 bases in between. Germline CDR1 reads GTSNPN; CDR2 reads SVGIG (reference sequence). This CDR3 is 13 amino acids long. CDR3 nucleotides: TGTGCCTGGAGTGTACGCAGGGGTAGTGGCTACACCTTC. It translates to CAWSVRRGSGYTF. The complete variable domain, with remaining parts taken from reference TRBV30 and TRBJ1-2, reads SQTIHQWPATLVQPVGSPLSLECTVEGTSNPNLYWYRQAAGRGLQLLFYSVGIGQISSEVPQNLSASRPQDRQFILSSKKLLLSDSGFYLCAWSVRRGSGYTFGSGTRLTVV.

This clone was detected many times. This rearrangement joins TRBV5-1 to TRBJ2-3, with 8 bases fitting TRBD2. V gave up 2 bases and J gave up 4 bases; unmatched junction bases: 3. CDR3 length equals 14 residues. Germline values: CDR1 SGHRS, CDR2 YFSETQ. The DNA of the CDR3 is TGCGCCAGCAGCTTAGCGGGGGTCCCAGATACGCAGTATTTT. It specifies CASSLAGVPDTQYF. The full variable domain, rest sourced from reference TRBV5-1 and TRBJ2-3, is KAGVTQTPRYLIKTRGQQVTLSCSPISGHRSVSWYQQTPGQGLQFLFEYFSETQRNKGNFPGRFSGRQFSNSRSEMNVSTLELGDSALYLCASSLAGVPDTQYFGPGTRLTVL.

Only a few counts were recorded for this clone. The rearrangement uses TRBV13 and TRBJ1-1; 7 positions match TRBD1. CDR1 is PRHDT and CDR2 is FYEKMQ in the germline V gene (reference sequence). V lost 5 bases, J lost 2 bases, and 5 bases stayed unmatched. The CDR3 is made up of 14 amino acids. The CDR3 nucleotides are TGTGCCAGCAGCCGTCTAGGGGGCAACACTGAAGCTTTCTTT. Protein product: CASSRLGGNTEAFF. Together with reference TRBV13 and TRBJ1-1, the CDR3 gives the full variable domain: AAGVIQSPRHLIKEKRETATLKCYPIPRHDTVYWYQQGPGQDPQFLISFYEKMQSDKGSIPDRFSAQQFSDYHSELNMSSLELGDSALYFCASSRLGGNTEAFFGQGTRLTVV.

The rearrangement joins TRBV5-6 to TRBJ2-7; 9 nucleotides match TRBD1. The CDR3 has 13 residues. The trim removed 3 bases at V and 5 bases at J, leaving 3 bases unmatched. Germline CDR1 reads SGHDT; CDR2 reads YYEEEE. CDR3 loop: CASSWTGVDEQYF. The CDR3 DNA sequence: TGTGCCAGCAGCTGGACAGGGGTGGACGAGCAGTACTTC.

This chain connects TRBV7-2 to TRBJ1-4, with no clear D. CDR1 and CDR2 (germline): SGHTA, FQGNSA. The CDR3 consists of 13 residues. V dropped 1 base and J dropped 4 bases, with 4 bases sitting between them. The CDR3 loop is CASSLDDNEKLFF. DNA of the CDR3: TGTGCCAGCAGCTTAGATGATAATGAAAAACTGTTTTTT.

V is TRBV5-8 and J is TRBJ2-7, with 8 positions matching TRBD1. Losses at the gene ends were 4 bases for V and 0 bases for J; bases not matched to a gene: 6. This CDR3 is 15 amino acids long. CDR1 and CDR2 (germline): SGHTS, YDEGEE. As DNA, the CDR3 is TGTGCCAGCAGCATGACAGGGGAAAGCTCCTACGAGCAGTACTTC. It specifies CASSMTGESSYEQYF.

This clone was detected only a few times. The chain recombines TRBV7-9 with TRBJ1-2; unclear D gene. V gave up 1 base and J gave up 2 bases, with 2 bases separating them. The CDR3 has 12 amino acids. Per the germline V gene, CDR1 is SEHNR and CDR2 is FQNEAQ (reference sequence). This CDR3 is CASSLVNYGYTF. Written as DNA, the CDR3 is TGTGCCAGCAGCTTAGTCAACTATGGCTACACCTTC.

The chain employs TRBV10-3 and TRBJ1-5, with unresolved D. The V end lost 3 bases, the J end lost 0 bases, and 12 bases lay between the germline ends. Germline V CDR1 and CDR2: ENHRY, SYGVKD. CDR3 size: 16 residues. In nucleotides, the CDR3 is TGTGCCATCAGTGATAACGGACTCGGTAGCAATCAGCCCCAGCATTTT. It encodes CAISDNGLGSNQPQHF.

This sequence joins TRBV30 and TRBJ1-2, with a possible D match to TRBD1 (5 bases). The V gene lost 2 bases and the J gene lost 5 bases, with 18 bases spanning the gap. The CDR3 consists of 15 residues. Germline V CDR1 and CDR2: GTSNPN, SVGIG (reference sequence). CDR3 in DNA: TGTGCCTGGAGTCCCCCCGGGGGGGTCACGTATGGCTACACCTTC. Its protein is CAWSPPGGVTYGYTF.

This clone was found once. The V call is TRBV9, the J call TRBJ1-3; D unresolved. The CDR3 totals 16 residues. Germline loops: CDR1 SGDLS, CDR2 YYNGEE. With 4 bases removed from V and 4 bases from J, the gap between germline ends came to 18 bases. The CDR3 region is CASSPTVLTRGNTIYF. DNA for the CDR3: TGTGCCAGCAGCCCGACCGTTCTGACAAGGGGAAACACCATATATTTT.

This chain links TRBV6-5 with TRBJ1-6; TRBD1 matches at 9 bases. V trimming: 2 bases; J trimming: 9 bases; junction bases outside the gene matches: 2. This CDR3 has 14 amino acids. The V gene's germline CDR1 is MNHEY and CDR2 SVGAGI. CDR3 sequence reads: CASSYPGQGSPLHF. The CDR3 nucleotides are TGTGCCAGCAGTTACCCGGGACAGGGTTCACCCCTCCACTTT.

V usage is TRBV7-9 and J usage is TRBJ1-2; 7 bases are shared with TRBD1. This CDR3 contains 16 residues. Germline CDR1 SEHNR, CDR2 FQNEAQ (reference sequence). V trimming: 5 bases; J trimming: 3 bases; junction bases outside the gene matches: 12. CDR3 amino acids: CASSILTGSRDYGYTF. The DNA for the CDR3 is TGTGCCAGCAGCATCTTGACAGGGTCCAGGGACTATGGCTACACCTTC.

The chain links TRBV11-2 to TRBJ1-1; D might be TRBD1 (5 bases). Trimming stripped 3 bases from V and 3 bases from J, with 5 bases between. The CDR3 length is 12 residues. Per germline, CDR1 SGHAT and CDR2 FQNNGV. The CDR3 here is CASSFRDTEAFF. As DNA, the CDR3 is TGTGCCAGCAGCTTCAGGGACACTGAAGCTTTCTTT.

Only one count was recorded for this clone. The V call is TRBV15, the J call TRBJ1-3, with 8 bases identical to TRBD1. The germline V gene has CDR1 LNHNV and CDR2 YYDKDF (reference sequence). J lost 0 bases, V lost 0 bases, and 16 bases had no gene match. The CDR3 length is 21 residues. The CDR3 spells CATSRDLRPPRQGNSGNTIYF. CDR3 DNA sequence: TGTGCCACCAGCAGAGATCTTCGGCCCCCCCGACAGGGGAACTCTGGAAACACCATATATTTT.

J is TRBJ1-4 and V is TRBV29-1; weak D call: TRBD1 (6 bases). CDR1 is SQVTM, CDR2 ANQGSEA, per germline. This CDR3 has 15 residues. V lost 5 bases and J 6 bases, leaving 19 bases between the germline ends. CDR3 nucleotides: TGCAGCGTTAAAACCCTGGGGGCGAATGATGAAAAACTGTTTTTT. Amino acid sequence: CSVKTLGANDEKLFF.

The V and J genes are TRBV5-4 and TRBJ2-3; D gene ambiguous. V was trimmed by 4 bases and J by 5 bases, leaving 17 bases between them. This CDR3 has 15 amino acids. Germline CDR1 and CDR2: SGHNT and YYREEE (reference sequence). The CDR3 DNA reads as TGTGCCAGCAGCCGCCGGGCTGAAGGCGGAGATACGCAGTATTTT. The encoded protein is CASSRRAEGGDTQYF. Full variable domain (rest looked up from reference TRBV5-4 and TRBJ2-3): ETGVTQSPTHLIKTRGQQVTLRCSSQSGHNTVSWYQQALGQGPQFIFQYYREEENGRGNFPPRFSGLQFPNYSSELNVNALELDDSALYLCASSRRAEGGDTQYFGPGTRLTVL.

Written as DNA, the CDR3 is TGTGCCAGTAGTATAGTCCGGGGACAGAGAGAGACCCAGTACTTC. It codes for CASSIVRGQRETQYF. The chain employs TRBV19 and TRBJ2-5; 7 bases are a match to TRBD1. Germline CDR1 reads LNHDA; CDR2 reads SQIVND (reference sequence). After removal of 1 base from V and 4 bases from J, the junction contained 6 bases not matched to a gene. The CDR3 is 15 amino acids.

This clone was observed once. Additional DNA sequences in this sample encode the identical CDR3. The CDR3 sequence: CASSILAGIQETQYF. The DNA for the CDR3 is TGTGCCAGTAGTATCCTAGCGGGGATCCAAGAGACCCAGTACTTC. The chain uses TRBV19 and TRBJ2-5, with 9 bases identical to TRBD2. The CDR3 extends over 15 amino acids. Germline lookup yields CDR1 LNHDA and CDR2 SQIVND (reference sequence). V gave up 3 bases and J gave up 1 base; unmatched junction bases: 3.

V usage is TRBV3-1 (or the pseudogene TRBV3-2) and J usage is TRBJ2-7; TRBD1 is a possible D gene (6 bases). CDR1 and CDR2 (germline): LGHDT, YNNKEL (reference sequence). The V and J ends lost 3 bases and 5 bases respectively, with 8 bases between them. This CDR3 is 12 amino acids long. In nucleotides, the CDR3 is TGTGCCAGCAGCCATCAGGGGCACGAGCAGTACTTC. Translated, it gives CASSHQGHEQYF.

Only one count was recorded for this clone. The chain joins TRBV2 to TRBJ1-2, with D hard to call. Between the trimmed V and J ends, which lost 5 bases and 5 bases, there was a span of 12 bases. The CDR3 totals 13 residues. Germline V gives CDR1 SNHLY, CDR2 FYNNEI. The CDR3 region has the DNA TGTGCCAGCAGTTTGTTGGATTATTATGGCTACACCTTC. This encodes CASSLLDYYGYTF.

CDR3 nucleotide sequence: TGTGCCAGCAGTTTTCGTGGAAAACTGTTTTTT. Amino acid sequence: CASSFRGKLFF. V usage is TRBV12-3 or TRBV12-4 and J usage is TRBJ1-4, with D hard to call. Trimming pared 3 bases from V and 10 bases from J, leaving 6 bases between. The CDR3 has 11 residues.